This record concerns one TCR beta chain sequence. The data stem from a study of lymphopenia after photon versus proton radiotherapy. The CDR3 has 15 amino acids. V gave up 1 base and J gave up 1 base, with 12 bases separating them. The germline gives CDR1 SGHDT, CDR2 YYEEEE. This table comes from immunoSEQ multiplex PCR, and its TCRdb copy is limited to in-frame clones, with some not included. The sample contains tens of thousands of clones, 87% of which appear only once. This sequence was found in an elderly man with esophageal cancer. The source was peripheral blood, collected from a patient treated with proton-based radiotherapy. The chain combines TRBV5-6 with TRBJ2-7; possible D gene TRBD2, 5 bases. The CDR3 is CASSLLGSRSYEQYF. The DNA of the CDR3 is TGTGCCAGCAGCTTGCTGGGGAGTAGGTCCTACGAGCAGTACTTC.